This TCR beta chain emerged from a study of identical twins. The table lists this clonotype with many counts. V dropped 6 bases and J dropped 9 bases, with 16 bases sitting between them. The germline V gene has CDR1 DFQATT and CDR2 SNEGSKA (reference sequence). The length of the CDR3 is 12 residues. Via MiXCR, TCRdb re-called the 5' RACE reads, giving one row per CDR3 protein. The table includes 500,000 to 600,000 distinct CDR3 sequences, 20% to 25% detected once. The sample was also linked to a second study, of T cells expressing NK-cell markers. That paper adds: Of eight sequenced donors, seven were HCMV-seropositive and one HCMV-seronegative. Several donors likewise had their CD3+CD56-NKG2C+ fraction led by these clonotypes.

J is TRBJ2-3 and V is TRBV20-1; the D is unclear. The clonotype comes from a young woman in good health. Sequenced input: CD4+ T cells sorted from blood. The CDR3 DNA reads as TGCAGTGCGGGAATTAGCATCGGCACGCAGTATTTT. Amino acid sequence: CSAGISIGTQYF.